Listed here are 17 T cell receptor beta chains from one sample, sequenced in a study of regulatory T cells in long-lasting Graves disease. Time point described: newly diagnosed GD, antithyroid drugs for less than 3 months. TCR sequences were obtained from RNA taken from PBMCs. HTBI primers from iRepertoire and Arm-PCR of CDR3 regions yielded the TCR beta libraries. MiXCR, applied by TCRdb to the multiplex PCR reads, yields one record per CDR3 protein. The table lists hundreds of thousands of distinct CDR3 sequences, less than 20% of them singletons, with approximately 20% in the top ten. These data are also associated with another study on T cells in Graves' hyperthyroidism and ophthalmopathy.

The material was peripheral blood mononuclear cells (PBMCs), obtained at new diagnosis, from a patient treated with antithyroid drugs. Receptors were obtained from a woman aged 25 to 39 with Graves disease.

In this sample, this clonotype turned up many times. This chain uses TRBV7-9 with TRBJ2-2; no clear D gene. V lost 1 base and J 3 bases, leaving 12 bases between the germline ends. The CDR3 is made up of 16 amino acids. From germline, CDR1 is SEHNR and CDR2 FQNEAQ (reference sequence). The DNA of the CDR3 is TGTGCCAGCAGCTTAGGGATGAACCGGGACACCGGGGAGCTGTTTTTT. As protein: CASSLGMNRDTGELFF.

V and J are TRBV5-1 and TRBJ2-3, with 12 bases that match TRBD2. Per the germline V gene, CDR1 is SGHRS and CDR2 is YFSETQ. V dropped 4 bases and J dropped 3; count of bases not matched to a gene: 18. The CDR3 spans 20 residues. CDR3 in DNA: TGCGCCAGCAGCCAGGGACTAGCGGGCCTCGGGGGATCGGCGACAGATACGCAGTATTTT. It translates to CASSQGLAGLGGSATDTQYF. The variable domain in full, with the rest retrieved from reference TRBV5-1 and TRBJ2-3, is KAGVTQTPRYLIKTRGQQVTLSCSPISGHRSVSWYQQTPGQGLQFLFEYFSETQRNKGNFPGRFSGRQFSNSRSEMNVSTLELGDSALYLCASSQGLAGLGGSATDTQYFGPGTRLTVL.

This clonotype has a handful of counts. V usage is TRBV20-1 and J usage is TRBJ2-7; 8 bases fit TRBD1. The V and J ends lost 6 bases and 4 bases, in that order; junction bases with no gene match: 8. Germline V CDR1 and CDR2: DFQATT, SNEGSKA (reference sequence). The CDR3 extends over 13 amino acids. CDR3 loop: CSASPGGPYEQYF. The CDR3 DNA sequence: TGCAGTGCATCCCCAGGGGGCCCTTACGAGCAGTACTTC.

This clonotype was counted a few times. The chain employs TRBV20-1 and TRBJ2-3, with TRBD2 matching 7 bases. The germline V gene encodes CDR1 DFQATT and CDR2 SNEGSKA (reference sequence). The CDR3 totals 14 residues. The trim removed 3 bases at V and 3 bases at J, leaving 6 bases unmatched. CDR3 loop: CSASWAGVTDTQYF. CDR3 in DNA: TGCAGTGCTAGTTGGGCGGGAGTGACAGATACGCAGTATTTT.

This clonotype was found a few times. The chain combines TRBV14 with TRBJ2-5; D unclear. The germline CDR1 and CDR2 sequences are SGHDN and FVKESK. V lost 2 bases to trimming and J lost 1 base, with 8 bases between them. The CDR3 extends over 14 amino acids. The CDR3 coding sequence is TGTGCCAGCAGCCAAAACCCAGGCCAAGAGACCCAGTACTTC. This codes for CASSQNPGQETQYF.

A few counts support this clonotype. This chain joins TRBV4-2 and TRBJ2-1, with TRBD1 identical over 8 bases. CDR1 is LGHNA, CDR2 YNFKEQ, per germline. The J segment lost 8 bases and the V segment lost 1 base, leaving 19 bases of the junction unmatched. The CDR3 is 19 amino acids. CDR3 in DNA: TGTGCCAGCAGCCAAGGGAAAAACGTGGACAGGGATTTCGTCGATGAGCAGTTCTTC. Its translation: CASSQGKNVDRDFVDEQFF.

This clonotype was counted a few times. The genes are TRBV27 and TRBJ1-5, with 9 bases fitting TRBD1. CDR1 MNHEY and CDR2 SMNVEV come from the germline V gene (reference sequence). CDR3 length: 15 residues. V lost 3 bases, J lost 4 bases, and 4 bases stayed unmatched. The CDR3 region has the DNA TGTGCCAGCAGTTTCGGGACAGGGAAAAATCAGCCCCAGCATTTT. Encoded protein: CASSFGTGKNQPQHF.

The V call is TRBV19, the J call TRBJ2-6; 12 bases match TRBD1. The V segment lost 8 bases and the J segment 0 bases; nucleotides outside the gene matches: 11. Germline V gene sequence: CDR1 LNHDA, CDR2 SQIVND (reference sequence). There are 19 residues in the CDR3. CDR3 loop: CASGNTGTGGSSGANVLTF. CDR3 bases: TGTGCCAGTGGGAACACCGGGACAGGGGGCTCCTCTGGGGCCAACGTCCTGACTTTC.

This rearrangement joins TRBV11-3 to TRBJ2-4; D possibly corresponds to TRBD2 (6 bases). The CDR3 has 17 amino acids. V was pared by 8 bases and J by 0 bases, with 20 bases between. Germline V CDR1 and CDR2: SGHNT, YENEEA. The CDR3 DNA reads as TGTGCCAGCGTCCTAGGGAGGCTGGCAACAGCCAAAAACATTCAGTACTTC. It yields the protein CASVLGRLATAKNIQYF.

The chain's CDR3 is CASSLDATSTDTQYF. CDR3 coding DNA: TGCGCCAGCAGCTTGGATGCCACTAGCACAGATACGCAGTATTTT. This rearrangement joins TRBV5-1 to TRBJ2-3; D is undetermined. The length of the CDR3 is 15 residues. Trimming took off 0 bases at V and 0 bases at J, with 8 bases between the two ends. Germline CDR1 and CDR2: SGHRS and YFSETQ.

Ten or more counts support this clonotype. The chain combines TRBV28 with TRBJ2-3, with 8 bases identical to TRBD1. The J call may be mistaken, given a closer DNA end match to TRBJ2-7. Germline V gene data show CDR1 as MDHEN and CDR2 as SYDVKM. This CDR3 has 16 amino acids. The CDR3 loop is CASSPRSRTGHYEQYF. The CDR3, as DNA: TGTGCCAGCAGTCCAAGATCACGGACAGGGCACTACGAGCAGTACTTC.

Notes on this clonotype: Because the CDR3 is missing its conserved closing phenylalanine or tryptophan, this is likely a read error. The V gene is TRBV6-6, the J gene TRBJ2-4; the D is unclear. This CDR3 has 17 amino acids. V gave up 0 bases and J gave up 0 bases, with 12 bases separating them. Germline V gives CDR1 MNHNY, CDR2 SVGAGI (reference sequence). The DNA of the CDR3 is TGTGCCAGCAGTTACTCCAGTGAACCCTTAGCCAAAAACATTCAGTACCTC. Protein: CASSYSSEPLAKNIQYL.

This clonotype was seen more than once but under ten times. This rearrangement joins TRBV3-1 to TRBJ2-5; D is unclear. CDR3 length: 15 amino acids. Trimming pared 1 base from V and 5 bases from J, leaving 14 bases between. In germline, CDR1 is LGHDT, CDR2 YNNKEL (reference sequence). CDR3 DNA: TGTGCCAGCAGCCAAGGGAAAGGCCCCGGGGAGACCCAGTACTTC. Protein product: CASSQGKGPGETQYF.

The chain employs TRBV7-2 and TRBJ2-7; 8 positions match TRBD2. The V gene's germline CDR1 is SGHTA and CDR2 FQGNSA. This CDR3 is 16 amino acids long. Trimming at V came to 1 base and at J to 6 bases, leaving 11 bases not matched to a gene. The CDR3 loop reads CASSLVGGLAGPEQYF. The CDR3 DNA reads TGTGCCAGCAGCTTAGTGGGTGGGCTAGCGGGTCCCGAGCAGTACTTC.

The sample holds many counts of this clonotype. V is TRBV11-2 and J is TRBJ2-1; 9 bases line up with TRBD2. Trimming cost V 6 bases and J 10 bases; bases outside gene matches: 10. The germline gives CDR1 SGHAT, CDR2 FQNNGV. The CDR3 contains 14 residues. The CDR3 loop reads CASRVAGDRQEQFF. Written as DNA, the CDR3 is TGTGCCAGCAGAGTAGCGGGGGACCGGCAGGAGCAGTTCTTC. Looking up the rest from reference TRBV11-2 and TRBJ2-1 gives the full variable domain: EAGVAQSPRYKIIEKRQSVAFWCNPISGHATLYWYQQILGQGPKLLIQFQNNGVVDDSQLPKDRFSAERLKGVDSTLKIQPAKLEDSAVYLCASRVAGDRQEQFFGPGTRLTVL.

With respect to this clonotype: Being one base from a much bigger clone, this may be a read error. This chain links TRBV7-2 with TRBJ2-3; 7 nucleotides agree with TRBD2. The germline V gene has CDR1 SGHTA and CDR2 FQGNSA. This CDR3 comprises 15 residues. The J segment lost 0 bases and the V segment lost 8 bases, leaving 8 bases of the junction unmatched. In DNA, the CDR3 is TGTGCCAGCTGTATTCTAGCGGAAAGCACAGATACGCAGTATTTT. This gives the protein CASCILAESTDTQYF.

This chain joins TRBV3-1 and TRBJ2-7; TRBD2 aligns across 10 bases. After removal of 4 bases from V and 4 bases from J, the junction contained 10 bases not matched to a gene. Germline V lookup: CDR1 LGHDT, CDR2 YNNKEL (reference sequence). The CDR3 is made up of 16 amino acids. The CDR3 DNA follows: TGTGCCAGCAGCCTTAGGGGAATTAGCGGGGGGTACGAGCAGTACTTC. Translating it yields CASSLRGISGGYEQYF.